Shown below are 18 T cell receptor beta chains from a single sample sequenced in a study of cytomegalovirus exposure and HLA in healthy donors. Vbeta (60) and Jbeta (13) primers were used in the PCR. The table came from immunoSEQ multiplex PCR; TCRdb's copy has only in-frame clones and leaves some out. Seen here are fewer than 250,000 clones, 60% to 80% observed once, and the top ten hold approximately 3.1%. Material for sequencing was PBMCs. The receptors come from a woman aged 25-40 years in good health and CMV-seropositive.

This chain links TRBV14 with TRBJ2-3; D is possibly TRBD2 (6 bases). The V end lost 4 bases, the J end lost 5 bases, and 16 bases lay between the germline ends. CDR1 is SGHDN and CDR2 is FVKESK in the germline V gene. The CDR3 has 15 amino acids. In nucleotides, the CDR3 is TGTGCCAGCAGCCCACTTGCGGGGCGGGTAGATACGCAGTATTTT. As protein: CASSPLAGRVDTQYF.

The genes are TRBV19 and TRBJ2-5; 9 positions agree with TRBD2. Germline assignment: CDR1 LNHDA and CDR2 SQIVND (reference sequence). This CDR3 comprises 15 residues. Trimming took 5 bases from V and 6 from J; bases not matched to a gene: 10. The CDR3 reads CASSAIAGEGKTQYF. CDR3 sequence (DNA): TGTGCCAGTAGTGCCATAGCGGGAGAGGGCAAGACCCAGTACTTC.

This clone was detected a few times. This chain uses TRBV6-1 with TRBJ2-2; D gene ambiguous. CDR1 and CDR2 (germline): MNHNS, SASEGT. The CDR3 is 13 amino acids. Trimming shortened V by 7 bases and J by 1 base, and 7 bases separated the two germline ends. The CDR3 spells CASIPGNTGELFF. CDR3 coding DNA: TGTGCCAGCATTCCCGGGAACACCGGGGAGCTGTTTTTT.

V and J are TRBV10-2 and TRBJ1-5, with D perhaps matching TRBD1 (6 bases). The germline V gene has CDR1 WSHSY and CDR2 SAAADI. V lost 4 bases and J 3 bases, leaving 10 bases between the germline ends. The CDR3 is made up of 14 amino acids. CDR3 protein: CASSGTGLNQPQHF. CDR3 bases: TGCGCCAGCAGTGGAACAGGGCTCAATCAGCCCCAGCATTTT.

The rearrangement uses TRBV20-1 and TRBJ2-1; no clear D gene. The CDR3 extends over 11 amino acids. V gave up 5 bases and J gave up 9 bases, with 11 bases separating them. The V gene's germline CDR1 is DFQATT and CDR2 SNEGSKA (reference sequence). The DNA for the CDR3 is TGCAGTGCTCCCCTTCGCGGTGAGCAGTTCTTC. Its protein is CSAPLRGEQFF.

The chain has TRBV5-8 and TRBJ1-3; TRBD1 aligns across 9 bases. CDR1 and CDR2 from the germline V gene are SGHTS and YDEGEE. The trim removed 4 bases at V and 0 bases at J, leaving 8 bases unmatched. The CDR3 totals 17 residues. CDR3 protein: CASSLGTGRSSGNTIYF. The DNA of the CDR3 is TGTGCCAGCAGCCTTGGGACAGGGCGAAGCTCTGGAAACACCATATATTTT.

The chain carries TRBV7-8 and TRBJ1-5; TRBD1 might be the D (6 bases). There are 14 residues in the CDR3. Trimming removed 2 bases from V and 7 bases from J, with 12 bases in between. In germline, CDR1 is SGHVS, CDR2 FQNEAQ. The DNA of the CDR3 is TGTGCCAGCAGCTTAACAGGGACAAGGCAGCCCCAGCATTTT. Translation gives CASSLTGTRQPQHF.

This clone appeared once. This chain's CDR3 is CASSMGYPGNTIYF. The CDR3 DNA reads TGTGCCAGTAGTATGGGCTACCCTGGAAACACCATATATTTT. The gene calls are TRBV19 and TRBJ1-3, with no clear D. Trimming took 3 bases from V and 2 from J, leaving 8 bases between them. Germline V gives CDR1 LNHDA, CDR2 SQIVND (reference sequence). CDR3 size: 14 residues.

This clone was seen only once. The gene calls are TRBV7-8 and TRBJ2-7; 9 positions match TRBD2. The length of the CDR3 is 16 residues. The junction had 8 bases not matched to a gene; V was cut back by 5 bases and J by 0 bases. The germline V gene has CDR1 SGHVS and CDR2 FQNEAQ. The CDR3, as DNA: TGTGCCAGCAGCCTAACTAGCGGGTTGAGCTCCTACGAGCAGTACTTC. Its translation is CASSLTSGLSSYEQYF.

The chain uses TRBV6-5 and TRBJ1-5, with TRBD1 matching 8 bases. This CDR3 is 15 amino acids long. Unmatched junction bases numbered 9, after V lost 6 bases and J lost 5 bases. CDR1 and CDR2 from the germline V gene are MNHEY and SVGAGI. CDR3 region: CASSPGQGGDQPQHF. Here the CDR3 DNA reads TGTGCCAGCAGCCCCGGACAGGGTGGCGATCAGCCCCAGCATTTT.

The chain couples TRBV5-5 to TRBJ1-2, with 7 positions matching TRBD1. The CDR3 spans 14 residues. Germline CDR1 reads SGHKS; CDR2 reads YYEKEE (reference sequence). V gave up 1 base and J gave up 8 bases; unmatched junction bases: 8. For the CDR3, the DNA is TGTGCCAGCAGCTTGAGGGCAGGGGGTGACGGCTACACCTTC. Residues: CASSLRAGGDGYTF.

This clone was detected only once. J is TRBJ2-1 and V is TRBV10-2, with 12 bases lining up with TRBD2. Trimming took 6 bases from V and 7 from J; bases not matched to a gene: 1. The V gene's germline CDR1 is WSHSY and CDR2 SAAADI. The length of the CDR3 is 13 residues. CDR3 protein: CASSGLAGNEQFF. The CDR3 DNA sequence: TGCGCCAGCAGCGGACTAGCGGGAAATGAGCAGTTCTTC.

This clone was seen more than once but under ten times. The chain combines TRBV27 with TRBJ2-3; 7 nucleotides agree with TRBD2. The V and J ends lost 4 bases and 2 bases, in that order; junction bases with no gene match: 12. CDR3 length: 17 residues. In germline, CDR1 is MNHEY, CDR2 SMNVEV (reference sequence). The CDR3, as DNA: TGTGCCAGCAGTTGGGGGAGGTACCGGGAGGACACAGATACGCAGTATTTT. Its translation: CASSWGRYREDTDTQYF.

The chain has TRBV7-2 and TRBJ2-3; the D gene is possibly TRBD2 (6 bases). The CDR3 consists of 15 residues. With 3 bases removed from V and 3 bases from J, the gap between germline ends came to 13 bases. Germline V CDR1 and CDR2: SGHTA, FQGNSA. The DNA for the CDR3 is TGTGCCAGCAGCTTCCTCGGGAGTATGACAGATACGCAGTATTTT. This encodes CASSFLGSMTDTQYF.

The gene calls are TRBV5-4 and TRBJ2-7; 9 positions agree with TRBD2. V was clipped by 2 bases and J by 5 bases; unmatched bases: 5. Germline V CDR1 and CDR2: SGHNT, YYREEE (reference sequence). The CDR3 runs to 14 residues. The CDR3, as DNA: TGTGCCAGCAGCTTAAGCGGGAGGTTCGACGAGCAGTACTTC. Its protein is CASSLSGRFDEQYF.

This sequence joins TRBV28 and TRBJ2-2, with 8 bases that match TRBD1. With 6 bases clipped from V and 7 bases from J, the junction kept 10 bases outside the gene matches. Germline loops: CDR1 MDHEN, CDR2 SYDVKM. This CDR3 spans 15 amino acids. The CDR3: CASSPGQGDSGELFF. CDR3 nucleotides: TGTGCCAGCAGCCCTGGACAGGGTGATAGCGGGGAGCTGTTTTTT.

The J gene is TRBJ2-7, the V gene TRBV15, with D possibly TRBD2 on 5 matching bases. Trimming stripped 3 bases from V and 5 bases from J, with 11 bases between. From germline, CDR1 is LNHNV and CDR2 YYDKDF (reference sequence). The CDR3 runs to 13 residues. CDR3 region: CATSSEGGDEQYF. As DNA, the CDR3 is TGTGCCACCAGCAGCGAGGGTGGGGACGAGCAGTACTTC.

The CDR3 loop reads CASSELDRTTGELFF. The DNA for the CDR3 is TGTGCCAGCAGTGAATTGGACAGGACGACCGGGGAGCTGTTTTTT. The chain recombines TRBV2 with TRBJ2-2, with TRBD1 matching 7 bases. The CDR3 consists of 15 residues. Trimming removed 2 bases from V and 5 bases from J; junction bases left unmatched: 5. CDR1 and CDR2 (germline): SNHLY, FYNNEI.